This T cell receptor (beta chain) was identified during a study of T cell responses to AZD1222 COVID-19 vaccine. TCRdb's copy holds only in-frame clones and misses some; the assay was immunoSEQ multiplex PCR. In the table there are over 100,000 clones, roughly 93% of which are singletons. Per the germline V gene, CDR1 is KGHDR and CDR2 is SFDVKD. This CDR3 spans 16 amino acids. V was pared by 8 bases and J by 2 bases, with 20 bases between. With respect to this clone: Its antigen is currently unknown.

Study observations and caveats: AZD1222 recipients seropositive at baseline numbered only five to seven. Vaccine-associated CD4 TCRs ranged over spike, dominating at 160-218 and 743-854. In a largely white British group with more females than males, clonal diversity was possibly underestimated. When two AZD1222 doses had been given, Spike-specific TCR breadth and depth rose.

The chain has TRBV24-1 and TRBJ2-5, with D perhaps matching TRBD2 (6 bases). The sequencing here drew on peripheral blood, taken on day 0 of AZD1222 vaccination. This receptor was taken from an adult in good health. The CDR3 DNA is TGTGCCACCAACTGGACTGCAATTGGAGGGCAAGAGACCCAGTACTTC. Its translation is CATNWTAIGGQETQYF.